This record covers a single T cell receptor (beta chain). The sample is drawn from a study of blood T cell repertoires in COVID-19. This CDR3 has 17 amino acids. The germline V gene has CDR1 SGHDN and CDR2 FVKESK. V lost 0 bases, J lost 5 bases, and 9 bases stayed unmatched. The data were produced by immunoSEQ multiplex PCR, yet TCRdb's version contains in-frame clones alone and is incomplete. The table shows 100,000 or so clones, with around four fifths occurring only once. Sequenced input: peripheral blood. The sequence derives from a woman between 70 and 85 years old with active or convalescent COVID-19. The gene calls are TRBV14 and TRBJ2-3; TRBD2 matches 9 bases. Here the CDR3 DNA reads TGTGCCAGCAGCCAAGATCTGGTAGGAGCGGGGGGAGATACGCAGTATTTT. It is translated as CASSQDLVGAGGDTQYF.